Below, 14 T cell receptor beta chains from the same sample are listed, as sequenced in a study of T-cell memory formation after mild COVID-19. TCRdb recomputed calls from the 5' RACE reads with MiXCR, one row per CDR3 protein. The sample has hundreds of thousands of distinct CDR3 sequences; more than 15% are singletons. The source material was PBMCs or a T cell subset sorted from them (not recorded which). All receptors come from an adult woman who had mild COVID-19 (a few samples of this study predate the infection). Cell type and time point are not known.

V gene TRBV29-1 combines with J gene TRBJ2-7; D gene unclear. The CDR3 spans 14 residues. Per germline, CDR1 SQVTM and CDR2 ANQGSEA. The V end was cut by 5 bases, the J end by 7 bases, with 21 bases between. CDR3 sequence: CSVIPPTSSNEQYF. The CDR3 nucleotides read TGCAGCGTTATCCCCCCGACTTCCTCTAATGAGCAGTACTTC.

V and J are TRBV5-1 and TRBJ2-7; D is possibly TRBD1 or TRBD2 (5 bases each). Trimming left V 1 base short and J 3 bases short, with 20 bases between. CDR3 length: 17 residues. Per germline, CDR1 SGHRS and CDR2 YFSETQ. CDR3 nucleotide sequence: TGCGCCAGCAGCTTGCCTCACAAGGGGCGGGTCCACTACGAGCAGTACTTC. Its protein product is CASSLPHKGRVHYEQYF.

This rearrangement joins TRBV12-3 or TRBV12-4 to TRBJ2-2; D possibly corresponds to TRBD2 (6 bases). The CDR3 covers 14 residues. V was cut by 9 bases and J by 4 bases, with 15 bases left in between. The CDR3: CASWAAGLTGELFF. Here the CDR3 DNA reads TGTGCCAGTTGGGCGGCGGGGCTCACCGGGGAGCTGTTTTTT.

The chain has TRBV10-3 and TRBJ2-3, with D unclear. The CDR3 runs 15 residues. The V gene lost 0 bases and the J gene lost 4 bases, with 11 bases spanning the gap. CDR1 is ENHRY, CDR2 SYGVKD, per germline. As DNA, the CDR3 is TGTGCCATCAGTGAGTCAGGGAATGAGGCAGATACGCAGTATTTT. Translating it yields CAISESGNEADTQYF.

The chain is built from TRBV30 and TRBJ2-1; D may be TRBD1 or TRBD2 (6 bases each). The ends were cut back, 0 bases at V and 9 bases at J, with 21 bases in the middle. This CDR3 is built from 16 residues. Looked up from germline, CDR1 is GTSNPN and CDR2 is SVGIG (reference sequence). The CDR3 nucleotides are TGTGCCTGGAGTGTAGGACTCAATCGGAGGGGGAGTGAGCAGTTCTTC. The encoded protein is CAWSVGLNRRGSEQFF.

CDR3 residues: CAWTETGNTEAFF. The CDR3 DNA reads as TGTGCCTGGACAGAGACAGGGAACACTGAAGCTTTCTTT. This chain links TRBV30 with TRBJ1-1; D perhaps matches TRBD1 (6 bases). There are 13 residues in the CDR3. CDR1 is GTSNPN, CDR2 SVGIG, per germline (reference sequence). V was clipped by 4 bases and J by 1 base, with 10 bases between them.

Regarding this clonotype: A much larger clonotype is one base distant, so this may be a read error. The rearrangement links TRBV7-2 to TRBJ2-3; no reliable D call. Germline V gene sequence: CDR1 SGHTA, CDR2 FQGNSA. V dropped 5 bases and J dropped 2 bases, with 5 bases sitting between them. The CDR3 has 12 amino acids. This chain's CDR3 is CASSINTDTQYF. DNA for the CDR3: TGTGCCAGCAGCATCAACACAGATACGCAGTATTTT.

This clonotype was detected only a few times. Here the CDR3 DNA reads TGCAGTGCTAGGGCCCGGGGAGAGACCCAGTACTTC. It is translated as CSARARGETQYF. The gene calls are TRBV20-1 and TRBJ2-5; possibly TRBD2 for D (5 bases). CDR1 is DFQATT, CDR2 SNEGSKA, per germline (reference sequence). The CDR3 contains 12 residues. V lost 3 bases and J 4 bases, leaving 9 bases between the germline ends.

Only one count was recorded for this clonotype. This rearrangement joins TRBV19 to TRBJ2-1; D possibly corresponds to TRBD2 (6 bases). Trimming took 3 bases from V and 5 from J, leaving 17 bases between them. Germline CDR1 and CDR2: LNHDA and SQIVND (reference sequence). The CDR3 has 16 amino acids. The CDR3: CASSIGIRAGHNEQFF. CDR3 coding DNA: TGTGCCAGTAGTATTGGGATTCGGGCGGGACACAATGAGCAGTTCTTC.

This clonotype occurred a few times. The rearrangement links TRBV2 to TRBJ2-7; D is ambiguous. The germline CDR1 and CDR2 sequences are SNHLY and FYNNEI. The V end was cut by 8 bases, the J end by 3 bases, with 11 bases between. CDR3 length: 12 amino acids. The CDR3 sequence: CASVAGRYEQYF. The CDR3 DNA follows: TGTGCCAGCGTGGCAGGCCGCTACGAGCAGTACTTC.

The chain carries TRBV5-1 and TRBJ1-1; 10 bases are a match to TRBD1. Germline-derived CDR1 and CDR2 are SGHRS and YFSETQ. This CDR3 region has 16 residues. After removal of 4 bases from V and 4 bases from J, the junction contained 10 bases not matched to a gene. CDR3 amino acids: CASSQITGTGATEAFF. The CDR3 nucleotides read TGCGCCAGCAGCCAAATTACCGGGACAGGGGCCACTGAAGCTTTCTTT.

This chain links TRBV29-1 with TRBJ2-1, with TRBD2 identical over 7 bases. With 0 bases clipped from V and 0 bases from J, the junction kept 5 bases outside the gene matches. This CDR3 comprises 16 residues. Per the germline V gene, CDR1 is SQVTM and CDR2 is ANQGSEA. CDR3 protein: CSVEDIKRGSYNEQFF. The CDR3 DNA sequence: TGCAGCGTTGAAGATATCAAGCGGGGCTCCTACAATGAGCAGTTCTTC.

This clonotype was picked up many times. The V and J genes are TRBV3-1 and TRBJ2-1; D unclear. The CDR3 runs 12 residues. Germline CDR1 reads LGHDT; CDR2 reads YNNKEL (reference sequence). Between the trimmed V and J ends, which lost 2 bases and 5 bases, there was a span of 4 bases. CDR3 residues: CASSQFNNEQFF. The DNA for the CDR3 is TGTGCCAGCAGCCAATTTAACAATGAGCAGTTCTTC.

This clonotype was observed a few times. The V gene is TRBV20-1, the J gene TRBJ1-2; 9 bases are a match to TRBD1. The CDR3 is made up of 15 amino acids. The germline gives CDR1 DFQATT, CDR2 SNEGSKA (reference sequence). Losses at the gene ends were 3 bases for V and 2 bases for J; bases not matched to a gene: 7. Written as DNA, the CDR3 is TGCAGTGCTAGGTGGGACAGGGAGGTCAACTATGGCTACACCTTC. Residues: CSARWDREVNYGYTF.